Sequencing of this T cell receptor beta chain was carried out in a study of blood T cell repertoires in COVID-19. Assay: immunoSEQ multiplex PCR; the TCRdb copy retains only in-frame clones and omits some. The table has about 79,000 clones, about 90% seen once. V was clipped by 5 bases and J by 4 bases, with 17 bases between them. The V gene's germline CDR1 is MDHEN and CDR2 SYDVKM. The CDR3 totals 15 residues. The genes are TRBV28 and TRBJ2-5; TRBD2 is a possible D gene (6 bases). The specimen sequenced was peripheral blood. The sequence was obtained from a man aged 50 to 60 with active COVID-19. For the CDR3, the DNA is TGTGCCAGCAGTAGGACGGCGGGAAGGGGAGAGACCCAGTACTTC. Translation gives CASSRTAGRGETQYF.